This record concerns one T cell receptor beta chain sequence. These data come from a study of blood T cells in healthy people across ages. In the study overall: Per two T cells, about one barcoded beta molecule was captured through template switching.

Sample-barcoded 5' priming and a J-beta primer mix drove a second PCR of 7 to 11 cycles. TCRdb analysed the 5' RACE reads with MiXCR anew, one entry per CDR3 protein. The top ten hold under 8.5% of the sample, which has about 1.4 million distinct CDR3 sequences, approximately 63% seen once. The CDR3 length is 15 residues. V was shortened by 6 bases and J by 4 bases, with 17 bases between the two germline ends. Sequenced sample: blood. The chain uses TRBV12-3 or TRBV12-4 and TRBJ2-3, with unresolved D. This TCR derives from a man younger than 35 in good health. The CDR3 sequence is CASSSPWTGSDTQYF. The DNA of the CDR3 is TGTGCCAGCAGCTCCCCCTGGACCGGATCAGATACGCAGTATTTT.